The sequence of this T cell receptor beta chain was determined in a study of blood T cell repertoires in COVID-19. Germline V gene sequence: CDR1 MNHEY, CDR2 SMNVEV (reference sequence). The CDR3 has 11 residues. The V and J ends lost 4 bases and 9 bases respectively, with 10 bases between them. TCRdb keeps only in-frame clones here, not all; method: immunoSEQ multiplex PCR. The profile covers around 170,000 clones, with approximately 85% appearing a single time and over 7% taken by the ten largest. This chain links TRBV27 with TRBJ2-7; maybe TRBD2 (5 bases). This receptor was identified in a woman aged 25-40 years who had recovered from COVID-19. Sequenced material: PBMCs or T cells enriched from blood (not recorded which). The CDR3 nucleotides read TGTGCCAGCAGTTCGGGATTTGCGCAGTACTTC. Protein sequence: CASSSGFAQYF.